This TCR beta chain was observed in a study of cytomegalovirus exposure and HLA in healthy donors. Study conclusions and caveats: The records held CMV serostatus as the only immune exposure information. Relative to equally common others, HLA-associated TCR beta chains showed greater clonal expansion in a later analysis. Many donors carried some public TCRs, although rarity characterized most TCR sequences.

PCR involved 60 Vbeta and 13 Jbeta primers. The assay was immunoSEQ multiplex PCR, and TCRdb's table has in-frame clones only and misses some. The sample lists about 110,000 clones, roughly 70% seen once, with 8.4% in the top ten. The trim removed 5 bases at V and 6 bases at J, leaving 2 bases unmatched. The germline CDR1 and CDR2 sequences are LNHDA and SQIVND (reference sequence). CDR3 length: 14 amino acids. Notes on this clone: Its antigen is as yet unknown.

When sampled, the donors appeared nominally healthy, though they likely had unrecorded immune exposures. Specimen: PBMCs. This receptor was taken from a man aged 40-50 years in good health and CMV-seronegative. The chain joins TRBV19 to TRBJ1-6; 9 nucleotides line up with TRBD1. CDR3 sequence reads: CASSAQGANSPLHF. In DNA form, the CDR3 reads TGTGCCAGTAGTGCACAGGGGGCTAATTCACCCCTCCACTTT. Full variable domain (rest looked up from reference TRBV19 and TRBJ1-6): DGGITQSPKYLFRKEGQNVTLSCEQNLNHDAMYWYRQDPGQGLRLIYYSQIVNDFQKGDIAEGYSVSREKKESFPLTVTSAQKNPTAFYLCASSAQGANSPLHFGNGTRLTVT.